The clone carrying this TCR beta chain has a single count. This sample is part of a study of shared clonotypes between healthy human individuals. Data came from immunoSEQ multiplex PCR; TCRdb stores just in-frame clones and leaves some out. The sample contains over a million clones, roughly 96% of which appear only once. Looked up from germline, CDR1 is SGHRS and CDR2 is YFSETQ. With 3 bases removed from V and 0 bases from J, the gap between germline ends came to 19 bases. The CDR3 covers 19 residues. The material sequenced was naive CD4+ T cells sorted from blood. Subset here: CD45RA+ positively selected. The source of this sequence is a man younger than 45 in good health. The rearrangement links TRBV5-1 to TRBJ2-6; possibly TRBD1 or TRBD2 for D (5 bases each). CDR3 sequence (DNA): TGCGCCAGCAGCTCAAACCGGGACCTTACTGTCTCTGGGGCCAACGTCCTGACTTTC. This gives the protein CASSSNRDLTVSGANVLTF.